This T cell receptor (beta chain) was documented in a study of early T cells in non-severe SARS-CoV-2 infection. The CDR3 runs 16 residues. CDR1 is LGHDT, CDR2 YNNKEL, per germline (reference sequence). The V segment lost 1 base and the J segment 0 bases; nucleotides outside the gene matches: 3. Attachment of unique molecular identifiers to individual cDNA molecules was performed. Each CDR3 protein is one row after TCRdb ran MiXCR on the 5' RACE reads. The data show about 25,000 distinct CDR3 sequences, 4% to 5.5% seen once. There are a few counts of this clonotype. This may be a read error, as it is one base from a much larger clone.

The V call is TRBV3-1, the J call TRBJ1-1; 9 nucleotides line up with TRBD1. Sequencing input: whole blood. The receptor's source is an adult who was a healthcare worker with PCR-confirmed SARS-CoV-2 infection or an uninfected control (not recorded which). CDR3 loop: CASSQGTGDMNTEAFF. The DNA of the CDR3 is TGTGCCAGCAGCCAAGGGACAGGGGATATGAACACTGAAGCTTTCTTT.